Each of the 32 T cell receptor beta chains below was sequenced from the same sample in a study of T cell responses to AZD1222 COVID-19 vaccine. TCRdb's copy holds only in-frame clones and misses some; the assay was immunoSEQ multiplex PCR. The data contain about 97,000 clones, around 89% of them seen just once; the ten biggest clones take up 7.5%. Sample: peripheral blood, taken on day 0 of AZD1222 vaccination. The source is an adult in good health.

This chain connects TRBV29-1 to TRBJ1-2; possible D gene TRBD1, 6 bases. CDR3 length: 14 residues. Germline V gene sequence: CDR1 SQVTM, CDR2 ANQGSEA. V lost 3 bases to trimming and J lost 8 bases, with 19 bases between them. Here the CDR3 reads CSVEGGTRRGGYTF. The CDR3 DNA reads as TGCAGCGTTGAGGGGGGGACTCGCAGGGGCGGCTACACCTTC. The whole variable domain, filled in from reference TRBV29-1 and TRBJ1-2, reads SAVISQKPSRDICQRGTSLTIQCQVDSQVTMMFWYRQQPGQSLTLIATANQGSEATYESGFVIDKFPISRPNLTFSTLTVSNMSPEDSSIYLCSVEGGTRRGGYTFGSGTRLTVV.

This chain links TRBV15 with TRBJ1-2, with D unresolved. This CDR3 has 13 amino acids. Germline assignment: CDR1 LNHNV and CDR2 YYDKDF (reference sequence). Between the trimmed V and J ends, which lost 3 bases and 4 bases, there was a span of 9 bases. The CDR3 spells CATSSAGLYGYTF. In DNA form, the CDR3 reads TGTGCCACCAGCAGCGCCGGCCTCTATGGCTACACCTTC.

This chain uses TRBV9 with TRBJ1-1; a possible D gene is TRBD1 (6 bases). The CDR3 totals 16 residues. Germline values: CDR1 SGDLS, CDR2 YYNGEE. V dropped 4 bases and J dropped 1 base, with 17 bases sitting between them. CDR3 region: CASSHFSGTQNTEAFF. CDR3 nucleotides: TGTGCCAGCAGCCACTTTAGCGGGACACAGAACACTGAAGCTTTCTTT.

The J gene is TRBJ1-1, the V gene TRBV7-9; D uncertain. The CDR3 extends over 14 amino acids. CDR1 is SEHNR, CDR2 FQNEAQ, per germline (reference sequence). Trimming removed 5 bases at V and 0 bases at J, with 10 bases between. CDR3 coding DNA: TGTGCCAGCAGCCCCAGACTTATGAACACTGAAGCTTTCTTT. Encoded protein: CASSPRLMNTEAFF.

The rearrangement uses TRBV3-1 (or the pseudogene TRBV3-2) and TRBJ2-3; 8 nucleotides line up with TRBD1. In germline, CDR1 is LGHDT, CDR2 YNNKEL (reference sequence). V shed 5 bases, J shed 6 bases, and the junction held 7 bases outside the gene matches. The CDR3 is 14 amino acids. The CDR3 spells CASSRSRGLDTQYF. CDR3 coding DNA: TGTGCCAGCAGCAGGAGCAGGGGGCTGGATACGCAGTATTTT.

The genes are TRBV3-1 (or the pseudogene TRBV3-2) and TRBJ1-4; a possible D gene is TRBD1 (5 bases). This CDR3 is 15 amino acids long. Between the trimmed V and J ends, which lost 4 bases and 7 bases, there was a span of 16 bases. Germline CDR1 and CDR2: LGHDT and YNNKEL (reference sequence). CDR3: CASSLMWGDGEKLFF. In nucleotides, the CDR3 is TGTGCCAGCAGCCTAATGTGGGGGGACGGTGAAAAACTGTTTTTT.

The chain joins TRBV5-1 to TRBJ2-7, with D possibly matching TRBD1 (6 bases). Trimming stripped 4 bases from V and 3 bases from J, with 17 bases between. The germline gives CDR1 SGHRS, CDR2 YFSETQ. The CDR3 is 15 amino acids. The CDR3 is CASSPLVGGDYEQYF. The CDR3 DNA is TGCGCCAGCAGCCCCTTGGTAGGGGGAGACTACGAGCAGTACTTC.

In this sample, this clone turned up once. The chain has TRBV7-2 and TRBJ1-2, with D uncertain. V was cut by 6 bases and J by 0 bases, with 8 bases left in between. There are 13 residues in the CDR3. Germline V CDR1 and CDR2: SGHTA, FQGNSA. The DNA of the CDR3 is TGTGCCAGCAGTGCAGATACTAACTATGGCTACACCTTC. Residues: CASSADTNYGYTF. The full variable domain, its missing parts supplied by reference TRBV7-2 and TRBJ1-2, is GAGVSQSPSNKVTEKGKDVELRCDPISGHTALYWYRQSLGQGLEFLIYFQGNSAPDKSGLPSDRFSAERTGGSVSTLTIQRTQQEDSAVYLCASSADTNYGYTFGSGTRLTVV.

The chain combines TRBV18 with TRBJ2-2; 7 bases are a match to TRBD1. Germline V CDR1 and CDR2: KGHSH, LQKENI. This CDR3 comprises 17 residues. V lost 1 base and J lost 4; bases outside the gene matches: 9. The CDR3 here is CASSPRGQSRFTGELFF. The CDR3 DNA reads as TGTGCCAGCTCACCACGGGGACAGTCCCGCTTCACCGGGGAGCTGTTTTTT.

In this sample, this clone turned up once. V usage is TRBV7-8 and J usage is TRBJ1-6; no clear D. V was clipped by 5 bases and J by 9 bases, with 23 bases between them. CDR3 length: 17 residues. Germline CDR1 reads SGHVS; CDR2 reads FQNEAQ. In DNA form, the CDR3 reads TGTGCCAGCAGCCCCCAACAACCGGGAGCCCGTAGTTCACCCCTCCACTTT. Its protein is CASSPQQPGARSSPLHF.

The chain couples TRBV2 to TRBJ2-7, with D maybe TRBD2 (6 bases). Looked up from germline, CDR1 is SNHLY and CDR2 is FYNNEI. The CDR3 is 14 residues long. V lost 4 bases, J lost 4 bases, and 14 bases lay in between. The CDR3 loop is CASSVAGPGYEQYF. The CDR3 DNA is TGTGCCAGCAGTGTTGCGGGACCCGGGTACGAGCAGTACTTC.

The V call is TRBV3-1 (or the pseudogene TRBV3-2), the J call TRBJ2-1; 8 bases are a match to TRBD2. The junction had 7 bases not matched to a gene; V was cut back by 4 bases and J by 11 bases. Germline V gene lookup returns CDR1 LGHDT and CDR2 YNNKEL (reference sequence). The CDR3 has 13 residues. The CDR3 here is CASSPRTSRKQFF. CDR3 in DNA: TGTGCCAGCAGCCCCCGGACTAGCAGGAAGCAGTTCTTC.

This rearrangement joins TRBV19 to TRBJ2-7; D is tentatively TRBD1 or TRBD2 (5 bases each). Looked up from germline, CDR1 is LNHDA and CDR2 is SQIVND (reference sequence). This CDR3 has 18 amino acids. The germline V and J ends were trimmed by 0 bases and 3 bases, with 21 bases remaining between them. CDR3 bases: TGTGCCAGTAGTATAGATCTATCAGGGACGGCCGAGGGCTACGAGCAGTACTTC. Protein product: CASSIDLSGTAEGYEQYF.

This chain joins TRBV14 and TRBJ2-3, with 11 bases identical to TRBD2. Germline CDR1 reads SGHDN; CDR2 reads FVKESK. The CDR3 runs 18 residues. The V segment lost 1 base and the J segment 1 base; nucleotides outside the gene matches: 7. CDR3 in DNA: TGTGCCAGCAGCCAAGTGTTAGCGGGGGGGCGTGGCACAGATACGCAGTATTTT. This codes for CASSQVLAGGRGTDTQYF.

This chain joins TRBV24-1 and TRBJ2-2; D remains unclear. Germline V gives CDR1 KGHDR, CDR2 SFDVKD. Trimming took 3 bases from V and 1 from J, leaving 2 bases between them. This CDR3 has 13 amino acids. CDR3 in amino acids: CATSDVNTGELFF. In DNA, the CDR3 is TGTGCCACCAGTGATGTGAACACCGGGGAGCTGTTTTTT.

The V call is TRBV27, the J call TRBJ2-4; the D call may be TRBD1 or TRBD2 (7 bases each). Germline V gene data show CDR1 as MNHEY and CDR2 as SMNVEV (reference sequence). V gave up 6 bases and J gave up 0 bases, with 24 bases separating them. The CDR3 is 19 amino acids. The CDR3 here is CASSPGGRGRVEAKNIQYF. CDR3 sequence (DNA): TGTGCCAGCAGCCCCGGGGGGAGGGGGCGGGTGGAAGCCAAAAACATTCAGTACTTC.

This clone was seen a few times. The J gene is TRBJ1-1, the V gene TRBV12-5; D is unresolved. The ends were cut back, 3 bases at V and 1 base at J, with 12 bases in the middle. Germline V CDR1 and CDR2: LGHNT, FRNRAP. The CDR3 sequence is 15 residues long. The CDR3 DNA sequence: TGTGCTAGTGGTTTTGGCCCTCCTACGAACACTGAAGCTTTCTTT. Its translation is CASGFGPPTNTEAFF.

V usage is TRBV27 and J usage is TRBJ2-5; D call uncertain. V lost 7 bases, J lost 7 bases, and 4 bases lay in between. The V gene's germline CDR1 is MNHEY and CDR2 SMNVEV (reference sequence). This CDR3 is built from 9 residues. The CDR3 DNA follows: TGTGCCAGCATGGGGACCCAGTACTTC. It codes for CASMGTQYF.

The chain joins TRBV4-2 to TRBJ1-2; D gene unclear. Trimming pared 1 base from V and 1 base from J, leaving 4 bases between. The CDR3 extends over 13 amino acids. In germline, CDR1 is LGHNA, CDR2 YNFKEQ. The CDR3 DNA sequence: TGTGCCAGCAGCCAAGGTAATAACTATGGCTACACCTTC. Translated: CASSQGNNYGYTF.

This sequence joins TRBV3-1 (or the pseudogene TRBV3-2) and TRBJ2-7; the D gene could be TRBD1 or TRBD2 (5 bases each). The CDR3 has 17 amino acids. Germline-derived CDR1 and CDR2 are LGHDT and YNNKEL (reference sequence). Trimming left V 4 bases short and J 0 bases short, with 19 bases between. The CDR3 reads CASSLIGADQSSYEQYF. The CDR3 DNA sequence: TGTGCCAGCAGCCTCATCGGGGCGGACCAGAGCTCCTACGAGCAGTACTTC.

The rearrangement joins TRBV2 to TRBJ1-4; 8 nucleotides match TRBD1. This CDR3 spans 13 amino acids. Germline trimming cut 6 bases from V and 10 bases from J; bases unmatched to any gene: 7. Germline assignment: CDR1 SNHLY and CDR2 FYNNEI. CDR3 sequence (DNA): TGTGCCAGCAGGGACAGGGTCCATCCAAAACTGTTTTTT. Protein product: CASRDRVHPKLFF. The variable domain in full, with the rest retrieved from reference TRBV2 and TRBJ1-4, is EPEVTQTPSHQVTQMGQEVILRCVPISNHLYFYWYRQILGQKVEFLVSFYNNEISEKSEIFDDQFSVERPDGSNFTLKIRSTKLEDSAMYFCASRDRVHPKLFFGSGTQLSVL.

This chain links TRBV7-3 with TRBJ1-2; a weak D match, TRBD1 (6 bases). CDR3 length: 13 amino acids. Germline CDR1 is SGHTA and CDR2 is FQGTGA. Trimming shortened V by 6 bases and J by 8 bases, and 16 bases separated the two germline ends. Here the CDR3 reads CASRSQGGDGYTF. DNA of the CDR3: TGTGCCAGCAGGTCACAGGGAGGGGACGGCTACACCTTC. Variable domain in full (rest from reference TRBV7-3 and TRBJ1-2): GAGVSQTPSNKVTEKGKYVELRCDPISGHTALYWYRQSLGQGPEFLIYFQGTGAADDSGLPNDRFFAVRPEGSVSTLKIQRTERGDSAVYLCASRSQGGDGYTFGSGTRLTVV.

The chain couples TRBV6-5 to TRBJ1-4; 7 positions agree with TRBD1. With 6 bases clipped from V and 3 bases from J, the junction kept 4 bases outside the gene matches. CDR1 is MNHEY and CDR2 is SVGAGI in the germline V gene. This CDR3 is 14 amino acids long. The CDR3 region is CASRGGTANEKLFF. The CDR3 coding sequence is TGTGCCAGCAGGGGGGGGACAGCTAATGAAAAACTGTTTTTT.

The rearrangement links TRBV5-1 to TRBJ1-3; no clear D gene. Trimming took 0 bases from V and 3 from J, leaving 7 bases between them. Germline V lookup: CDR1 SGHRS, CDR2 YFSETQ. The CDR3 sequence is 14 residues long. The CDR3: CASSLGGFGNTIYF. DNA of the CDR3: TGCGCCAGCAGCTTGGGGGGTTTTGGAAACACCATATATTTT.

The gene calls are TRBV20-1 and TRBJ2-1; D not resolved. V lost 3 bases to trimming and J lost 2 bases, with 8 bases between them. This CDR3 has 13 residues. CDR1 is DFQATT and CDR2 is SNEGSKA in the germline V gene (reference sequence). The CDR3 nucleotides are TGCAGTGCTAGTCCGGACCCCTACAATGAGCAGTTCTTC. Its protein product is CSASPDPYNEQFF.

This sequence joins TRBV3-1 (or the pseudogene TRBV3-2) and TRBJ1-1; possibly TRBD1 for D (5 bases). Per the germline V gene, CDR1 is LGHDT and CDR2 is YNNKEL (reference sequence). Trimming took off 2 bases at V and 7 bases at J, with 11 bases between the two ends. This CDR3 is 13 amino acids long. The CDR3 nucleotides are TGTGCCAGCAGCCAACGGGACGTCCATGAAGCTTTCTTT. Encoded protein: CASSQRDVHEAFF.

The chain is built from TRBV19 and TRBJ1-4, with 7 bases lining up with TRBD1. This CDR3 comprises 14 residues. The ends lost 5 bases at V and 3 bases at J; junction bases unmatched: 3. Germline V gene sequence: CDR1 LNHDA, CDR2 SQIVND (reference sequence). CDR3: CASSGQGANEKLFF. The CDR3 nucleotides are TGTGCCAGTAGTGGTCAGGGGGCTAATGAAAAACTGTTTTTT.

This chain joins TRBV5-1 and TRBJ2-4, with 9 bases that match TRBD2. Germline CDR1 is SGHRS and CDR2 is YFSETQ. CDR3 length: 15 residues. V shed 4 bases and J 6 bases; nucleotides not matched to a gene: 8. This CDR3 reads CASSDLAGPGNIQYF. CDR3 sequence (DNA): TGCGCCAGCAGCGATCTAGCGGGGCCCGGAAACATTCAGTACTTC.

J is TRBJ1-5 and V is TRBV15, with 7 bases fitting TRBD1. CDR1 is LNHNV and CDR2 is YYDKDF in the germline V gene (reference sequence). CDR3 length: 14 residues. Trimming cost V 3 bases and J 9 bases; bases outside gene matches: 8. In DNA, the CDR3 is TGTGCCACCAGCAGTGGGCAGGGGGTGAGGCCCCAGCATTTT. It encodes CATSSGQGVRPQHF.

The rearrangement uses TRBV2 and TRBJ1-4; D is undetermined. Trimming pared 3 bases from V and 0 bases from J, leaving 8 bases between. There are 15 residues in the CDR3. Germline V gene lookup returns CDR1 SNHLY and CDR2 FYNNEI. As DNA, the CDR3 is TGTGCCAGCAGTGATCGGTTGGCAACTAATGAAAAACTGTTTTTT. Its protein is CASSDRLATNEKLFF.

The V call is TRBV4-3, the J call TRBJ2-2, with 7 bases lining up with TRBD1. The CDR3 is made up of 16 amino acids. Germline V gives CDR1 LGHNA, CDR2 YSLEER. The trim removed 1 base at V and 2 bases at J, leaving 4 bases unmatched. This CDR3 is CASSQGGTANTGELFF. The CDR3 coding sequence is TGCGCCAGCAGCCAAGGTGGGACAGCCAACACCGGGGAGCTGTTTTTT.

The chain couples TRBV2 to TRBJ2-1; a weak D match, TRBD2 (6 bases). CDR3 size: 14 residues. CDR1 is SNHLY, CDR2 FYNNEI, per germline. CDR3 coding DNA: TGTGCAACCCCGGCGGGAAGCTCCTACAATGAGCAGTTCTTC. Translation: CATPAGSSYNEQFF. The full variable domain, with the rest looked up from reference TRBV2 and TRBJ2-1, is EPEVTQTPSHQVTQMGQEVILRCVPISNHLYFYWYRQILGQKVEFLVSFYNNEISEKSEIFDDQFSVERPDGSNFTLKIRSTKLEDSAMYFCATPAGSSYNEQFFGPGTRLTVL.